Presented here are 22 T cell receptor beta chains from one specimen sequenced in a study of Graves' ophthalmopathy and Graves' hyperthyroidism. The authors amplified TCR beta CDR3 regions from RNA transcripts. HTBI primers were employed in first-round RT-PCR, then a second-round multiplex PCR followed. A single record per CDR3 protein comes from TCRdb applying MiXCR to the multiplex PCR reads. Altogether hundreds of thousands of distinct CDR3 sequences are present, around 21% being singletons, with the ten largest covering under 3%. The specimen sequenced was peripheral blood. These TCRs come from a woman aged 18-29 years with stable Graves' hyperthyroidism.

The V and J genes are TRBV5-1 and TRBJ2-5, with a weak D call TRBD2 (5 bases). V lost 4 bases and J 3 bases, leaving 16 bases between the germline ends. Germline values: CDR1 SGHRS, CDR2 YFSETQ. There are 15 residues in the CDR3. CDR3: CASSRRPSNEETQYF. In nucleotides, the CDR3 is TGCGCCAGCAGCCGAAGGCCTAGCAACGAAGAGACCCAGTACTTC.

J is TRBJ2-7 and V is TRBV12-3 or TRBV12-4, with a tentative D call TRBD1 (5 bases). Trimming took 6 bases from V and 0 from J, leaving 15 bases between them. This CDR3 spans 15 amino acids. Here the CDR3 reads CASRETALSSYEQYF. The CDR3 coding sequence is TGTGCCAGCAGGGAGACAGCGCTTAGCTCCTACGAGCAGTACTTC.

Worth noting for this clonotype: This CDR3 is missing its conserved last phenylalanine or tryptophan, likely due to a read error. This rearrangement joins TRBV6-1 to TRBJ2-5; 8 bases align to TRBD1. CDR3 size: 16 residues. CDR1 is MNHNS and CDR2 is SASEGT in the germline V gene. CDR3 nucleotides: TGTGCCAGCACCAAGGCAGGCAGGGGGCGGATAGAGTCCCAGTACTAC. Its protein product is CASTKAGRGRIESQYY.

This clonotype has at least ten counts. The rearrangement links TRBV12-3 or TRBV12-4 to TRBJ1-2; weak D call: TRBD1 (6 bases). This CDR3 has 17 residues. The V end was cut by 5 bases, the J end by 4 bases, with 23 bases between. The CDR3 here is CASSPVGDRGRVYGYTF. The CDR3 bases are TGTGCCAGCAGTCCTGTTGGGGACCGGGGGCGCGTCTATGGCTACACCTTC.

V and J are TRBV3-1 and TRBJ1-2; D is undetermined. CDR1 is LGHDT, CDR2 YNNKEL, per germline (reference sequence). Trimming pared 3 bases from V and 7 bases from J, leaving 12 bases between. The CDR3 contains 13 residues. The CDR3 sequence is CASSHPRGAGYTF. Here the CDR3 DNA reads TGTGCCAGCAGCCATCCTCGGGGTGCTGGCTACACCTTC.

Ten or more counts support this clonotype. The V and J genes are TRBV6-1 and TRBJ1-5, with no clear D. CDR3 size: 13 residues. Germline assignment: CDR1 MNHNS and CDR2 SASEGT. V gave up 3 bases and J gave up 5 bases, with 8 bases separating them. CDR3 sequence: CASSDSMDQPQHF. The CDR3 nucleotides are TGTGCCAGCAGTGATTCCATGGATCAGCCCCAGCATTTT.

This clonotype has ten or more counts. The chain recombines TRBV12-3 or TRBV12-4 with TRBJ2-7, with 8 bases identical to TRBD2. This CDR3 is 14 amino acids long. Trimming took 6 bases from V and 7 from J; bases not matched to a gene: 11. The DNA for the CDR3 is TGTGCCAGCAGCACAACCGGGACTAGGGCGGAGCAGTACTTC. It is translated as CASSTTGTRAEQYF.

This clonotype was detected ten times or more. CDR3 protein: CASRRDGTYEQYF. Written as DNA, the CDR3 is TGTGCCAGTAGACGGGACGGGACCTACGAGCAGTACTTC. This sequence joins TRBV19 and TRBJ2-7, with D possibly called TRBD1 or TRBD2 (5 bases each). The CDR3 runs to 13 residues. Trimming left V 6 bases short and J 2 bases short, with 11 bases between. Germline V gene sequence: CDR1 LNHDA, CDR2 SQIVND (reference sequence). The full variable domain, rest sourced from reference TRBV19 and TRBJ2-7, is DGGITQSPKYLFRKEGQNVTLSCEQNLNHDAMYWYRQDPGQGLRLIYYSQIVNDFQKGDIAEGYSVSREKKESFPLTVTSAQKNPTAFYLCASRRDGTYEQYFGPGTRLTVT.

This clonotype was seen ten or more times. The chain carries TRBV7-6 and TRBJ2-5; 7 nucleotides line up with TRBD2. The CDR3 loop spans 16 amino acids. The V segment lost 5 bases and the J segment 6 bases; nucleotides outside the gene matches: 15. Germline CDR1 and CDR2: SGHVS and FNYEAQ. CDR3 sequence reads: CASSPWPRGVGKTQYF. DNA for the CDR3: TGTGCCAGCAGCCCCTGGCCTCGGGGGGTCGGGAAGACCCAGTACTTC.

In this sample, this clonotype turned up many times. This chain connects TRBV25-1 to TRBJ2-6; D perhaps matches TRBD2 (5 bases). This CDR3 has 15 residues. Looked up from germline, CDR1 is MGHDK and CDR2 is SYGVNS. The V and J ends lost 2 bases and 1 base respectively, with 6 bases between them. For the CDR3, the DNA is TGTGCCAGCAGTGAACGGGAATCTGGGGCCAACGTCCTGACTTTC. Translating it yields CASSERESGANVLTF.

This chain joins TRBV6-1 and TRBJ1-1, with unresolved D. Deletions cut 5 bases from V and 2 bases from J, with 18 bases between. This CDR3 is 16 amino acids long. Germline CDR1 reads MNHNS; CDR2 reads SASEGT. The CDR3 DNA is TGTGCCAGCAGTCAAATCCTGGCCCGAGCTAACACTGAAGCTTTCTTT. This sequence encodes CASSQILARANTEAFF.

Many counts were recorded for this clonotype. V gene TRBV19 combines with J gene TRBJ2-7; D call uncertain. CDR1 is LNHDA, CDR2 SQIVND, per germline (reference sequence). Trimming removed 3 bases from V and 5 bases from J, with 14 bases in between. This CDR3 has 14 amino acids. CDR3 region: CASSINRGMNEQYF. For the CDR3, the DNA is TGTGCCAGTAGTATCAATCGCGGAATGAACGAGCAGTACTTC.

This clonotype has a count of ten or more. Here the CDR3 DNA reads TGTGCCAGCAGCTTGGGACCCCAGAGCTCCTATAATTCACCCCTCCACTTT. Protein sequence: CASSLGPQSSYNSPLHF. The chain has TRBV7-6 and TRBJ1-6, with D tentatively TRBD1 (5 bases). Looked up from germline, CDR1 is SGHVS and CDR2 is FNYEAQ. V was clipped by 3 bases and J by 0 bases, with 12 bases between them. The CDR3 length is 17 residues.

This clonotype occurred a few times. The chain employs TRBV30 and TRBJ2-5; 8 bases match TRBD1. Per the germline V gene, CDR1 is GTSNPN and CDR2 is SVGIG (reference sequence). This CDR3 has 14 residues. V shed 3 bases, J shed 5 bases, and the junction held 8 bases outside the gene matches. CDR3 loop: CAWRAQGARETQYF. CDR3 in DNA: TGTGCCTGGAGGGCGCAGGGGGCACGGGAGACCCAGTACTTC.

This clonotype showed up just a few times. The chain carries TRBV20-1 and TRBJ1-1; maybe TRBD1 (5 bases). The CDR3 consists of 12 residues. V lost 1 base and J lost 7, with 10 bases in between. The germline V gene has CDR1 DFQATT and CDR2 SNEGSKA (reference sequence). Here the CDR3 reads CSARVRENEAFF. Here the CDR3 DNA reads TGCAGTGCTAGAGTCAGGGAAAATGAAGCTTTCTTT.

This clonotype has a handful of counts. The chain joins TRBV20-1 to TRBJ1-5; no firm D call. V lost 0 bases and J 9 bases, leaving 15 bases between the germline ends. The length of the CDR3 is 14 residues. Germline values: CDR1 DFQATT, CDR2 SNEGSKA (reference sequence). DNA for the CDR3: TGCAGTGCTAGAGATCCGGCAGATTCATCGCCCCAGCATTTT. It specifies CSARDPADSSPQHF.

The chain is built from TRBV11-3 and TRBJ2-7; 8 positions match TRBD1. V trimming: 5 bases; J trimming: 3 bases; junction bases outside the gene matches: 6. The CDR3 runs to 14 residues. Germline CDR1 is SGHNT and CDR2 is YENEEA. The CDR3 loop is CASSVDRVLYEQYF. The CDR3 DNA sequence: TGTGCCAGCAGCGTGGACAGGGTACTCTACGAGCAGTACTTC.

This clonotype was counted many times. This rearrangement joins TRBV20-1 to TRBJ2-7; 11 bases line up with TRBD2. The CDR3 has 18 residues. V was clipped by 0 bases and J by 1 base; unmatched bases: 11. CDR1 and CDR2 from the germline V gene are DFQATT and SNEGSKA (reference sequence). CDR3 in amino acids: CSARDSFGLAGSSYEQYF. CDR3 sequence (DNA): TGCAGTGCTAGAGATTCTTTCGGACTAGCGGGTTCATCCTACGAGCAGTACTTC.

This clonotype was detected many times. The chain recombines TRBV15 with TRBJ1-5; D remains unclear. Trimming removed 5 bases from V and 1 base from J, with 12 bases in between. Germline V lookup: CDR1 LNHNV, CDR2 YYDKDF (reference sequence). This CDR3 comprises 15 residues. The CDR3 nucleotides are TGTGCCACCAGCCGCTATGAGGGAAGCAATCAGCCCCAGCATTTT. Translating gives CATSRYEGSNQPQHF.

This clonotype was detected many times. The V and J genes are TRBV27 and TRBJ2-7; 7 bases line up with TRBD1. The germline V gene encodes CDR1 MNHEY and CDR2 SMNVEV (reference sequence). Trimming removed 1 base from V and 6 bases from J; junction bases left unmatched: 6. The CDR3 length is 14 residues. CDR3 region: CASSLLDREGEQYF. CDR3 coding DNA: TGTGCCAGCAGTTTATTAGACAGGGAAGGCGAGCAGTACTTC.

This sequence joins TRBV7-2 and TRBJ2-7; 7 positions match TRBD1. V gave up 0 bases and J gave up 2 bases; unmatched junction bases: 4. This CDR3 region has 15 residues. In germline, CDR1 is SGHTA, CDR2 FQGNSA. For the CDR3, the DNA is TGTGCCAGCAGCTTAGCAATAGGGGGCACCTACGAGCAGTACTTC. It specifies CASSLAIGGTYEQYF. Combining the CDR3 with reference TRBV7-2 and TRBJ2-7 gives the whole variable domain GAGVSQSPSNKVTEKGKDVELRCDPISGHTALYWYRQSLGQGLEFLIYFQGNSAPDKSGLPSDRFSAERTGGSVSTLTIQRTQQEDSAVYLCASSLAIGGTYEQYFGPGTRLTVT.

CDR3 region: CASSSHGTANYGYTF. The CDR3 DNA follows: TGTGCCAGCAGTTCTCATGGGACGGCTAACTATGGCTACACCTTC. The chain has TRBV12-3 or TRBV12-4 and TRBJ1-2, with D possibly TRBD1 on 5 matching bases. The CDR3 runs 15 residues. V was clipped by 4 bases and J by 0 bases, with 12 bases between them.